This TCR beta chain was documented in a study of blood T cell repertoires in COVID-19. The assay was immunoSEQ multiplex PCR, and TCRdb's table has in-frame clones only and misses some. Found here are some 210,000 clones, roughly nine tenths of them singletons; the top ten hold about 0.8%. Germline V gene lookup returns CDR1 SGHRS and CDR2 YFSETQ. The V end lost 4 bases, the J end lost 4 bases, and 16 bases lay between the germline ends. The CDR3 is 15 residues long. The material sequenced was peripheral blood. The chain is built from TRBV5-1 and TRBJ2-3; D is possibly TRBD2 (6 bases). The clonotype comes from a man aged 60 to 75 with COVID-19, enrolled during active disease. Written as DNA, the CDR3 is TGCGCCAGCAGCCGAGCCGCGGCTAGCGCAGATACGCAGTATTTT. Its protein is CASSRAAASADTQYF.